This T cell receptor (beta chain) was observed in a study of a mutant IDH1 vaccine in newly diagnosed glioma. Study in general: Sex among treated patients split 62.5% male, roughly 38% female; mean age was roughly 40 years. V12 came at week 35, V13 at week 47. General study points: Of all patients, 85% to 95% showed vaccine-induced immune responses.

Points on this clone: Its antigen is not identified.

Sequenced by immunoSEQ multiplex PCR; TCRdb stores in-frame clones only, minus some. The sample has tens of thousands of clones; around 80% are singletons. Time point in this sample: week 35, safety follow-up. Topical imiquimod was applied with each vaccine dose, which held 300 ug of mutant IDH1 20-mer peptide. The V and J ends lost 7 bases and 0 bases respectively, with 4 bases between them. The germline CDR1 and CDR2 sequences are SGHVS and FQNEAQ. The CDR3 spans 11 residues. V and J are TRBV7-8 and TRBJ2-7, with unresolved D. The receptor comes from a woman between 40 and 55 years old with glioma. Material: PBMCs, obtained from a glioma patient whose treatment included an IDH1 peptide vaccine. Here the CDR3 DNA reads TGTGCCAGCACCTCCTCCTACGAGCAGTACTTC. The encoded protein is CASTSSYEQYF.